The 28 T cell receptor beta chains below come from one sample, sequenced in a study of Ad26.COV2.S vaccination and SARS-CoV-2 variants. Clones were read by immunoSEQ multiplex PCR, and TCRdb kept only the in-frame ones, dropping some. The sample gives fewer than 800,000 clones, about 89% of which show up once; nearly 1.5% is in the top ten. The treatment: 15 to 20 received Ad26.COV2.S at low or high dose, single or two shots; about 5 received placebo; per-sample allocation not given. Each sample was drawn 63 days after the first injection (of vaccine or placebo). The sequenced sample was peripheral blood, obtained in a trial of Ad26.COV2.S vaccine versus placebo. The source of these receptors is a person aged 18-65 years who received the Ad26.COV2.S COVID-19 vaccine or a placebo.

In its sample, this clone was seen a few times. The chain uses TRBV5-6 and TRBJ2-7; 10 nucleotides line up with TRBD2. Germline trimming cut 4 bases from V and 7 bases from J; bases unmatched to any gene: 11. Germline V lookup: CDR1 SGHDT, CDR2 YYEEEE. The CDR3 is made up of 15 amino acids. DNA for the CDR3: TGTGCCAGCAGCCCCGGGCTAGCGGGAGTTAGGGAGCAGTACTTC. Translation gives CASSPGLAGVREQYF.

The chain joins TRBV5-1 to TRBJ2-1, with 7 bases aligning to TRBD1. The ends lost 0 bases at V and 9 bases at J; junction bases unmatched: 12. The CDR3 length is 16 residues. The germline gives CDR1 SGHRS, CDR2 YFSETQ. CDR3 sequence: CASSLDRGGLAPEQFF. The CDR3 nucleotides are TGCGCCAGCAGCTTGGACAGAGGGGGCCTTGCGCCTGAGCAGTTCTTC.

The chain employs TRBV10-3 and TRBJ2-1; no reliable D call. The CDR3 runs 14 residues. V was cut by 0 bases and J by 1 base, with 4 bases left in between. Germline assignment: CDR1 ENHRY and CDR2 SYGVKD. The CDR3, as DNA: TGTGCCATCAGTGAGTCCGGATCCTACAATGAGCAGTTCTTC. This sequence encodes CAISESGSYNEQFF.

The chain couples TRBV6-5 to TRBJ1-6; D is possibly TRBD1 (6 bases). Trimming left V 7 bases short and J 3 bases short, with 13 bases between. The V gene's germline CDR1 is MNHEY and CDR2 SVGAGI. The CDR3 loop spans 15 amino acids. The DNA for the CDR3 is TGTGCCAGCACAGGGGTTCCGTTCTATAATTCACCCCTCCACTTT. Residues: CASTGVPFYNSPLHF.

V and J are TRBV12-3 or TRBV12-4 and TRBJ2-7, with D possibly matching TRBD2 (5 bases). V lost 5 bases and J lost 2, with 10 bases in between. This CDR3 comprises 13 residues. The DNA of the CDR3 is TGTGCCAGCAGTAGAACTAGACCCTACGAGCAGTACTTC. Protein product: CASSRTRPYEQYF.

The CDR3 sequence: CASSGRSPEKLFF. The CDR3 bases are TGTGCCAGCAGTGGAAGGAGCCCCGAAAAACTGTTTTTT. The rearrangement uses TRBV3-1 (or the pseudogene TRBV3-2) and TRBJ1-4, with D hard to call. CDR3 length: 13 residues. Deletions cut 6 bases from V and 8 bases from J, with 13 bases between. Germline lookup yields CDR1 LGHDT and CDR2 YNNKEL (reference sequence).

This chain links TRBV4-2 with TRBJ1-4, with 7 bases matching TRBD1. Trimming removed 1 base from V and 0 bases from J; junction bases left unmatched: 2. The CDR3 is made up of 16 amino acids. Germline V lookup: CDR1 LGHNA, CDR2 YNFKEQ. CDR3 in amino acids: CASSQVTGATNEKLFF. The CDR3 DNA reads as TGTGCCAGCAGCCAAGTTACAGGGGCAACTAATGAAAAACTGTTTTTT.

This sequence joins TRBV7-2 and TRBJ2-7; D is possibly TRBD1 (6 bases). CDR3 length: 16 residues. The germline gives CDR1 SGHTA, CDR2 FQGNSA. V was clipped by 5 bases and J by 6 bases, with 23 bases between them. CDR3 residues: CASSETTGSHLSEQYF. The CDR3 nucleotides read TGTGCCAGCAGCGAGACTACAGGGTCCCATTTGAGCGAGCAGTACTTC. Using reference TRBV7-2 and TRBJ2-7 for the parts outside the CDR3, the full variable domain is GAGVSQSPSNKVTEKGKDVELRCDPISGHTALYWYRQSLGQGLEFLIYFQGNSAPDKSGLPSDRFSAERTGGSVSTLTIQRTQQEDSAVYLCASSETTGSHLSEQYFGPGTRLTVT.

This clone was seen many times. This rearrangement joins TRBV19 to TRBJ1-5, with D possibly TRBD1 on 6 matching bases. V lost 5 bases and J 2 bases, leaving 22 bases between the germline ends. CDR3 length: 18 residues. Germline CDR1 and CDR2: LNHDA and SQIVND (reference sequence). The CDR3, as DNA: TGTGCCAGTAGTTCCCGCTATACAGGGCCCGGGGGCAATCAGCCCCAGCATTTT. Translating it yields CASSSRYTGPGGNQPQHF.

This chain links TRBV6-5 with TRBJ2-7; 7 nucleotides align to TRBD1. V lost 2 bases, J lost 3 bases, and 4 bases stayed unmatched. Germline loops: CDR1 MNHEY, CDR2 SVGAGI. CDR3 length: 14 amino acids. CDR3 DNA: TGTGCCAGCAGTTACGGACAGGAAGACTACGAGCAGTACTTC. This sequence encodes CASSYGQEDYEQYF.

The chain employs TRBV13 and TRBJ2-3, with D perhaps TRBD1 or TRBD2 (5 bases each). CDR1 is PRHDT and CDR2 is FYEKMQ in the germline V gene (reference sequence). V shed 0 bases and J shed 1 base, with 14 bases lying between them. The CDR3 spans 17 residues. In DNA, the CDR3 is TGTGCCAGCAGCTTAGGCCGGGACGCGATTCGCACAGATACGCAGTATTTT. It codes for CASSLGRDAIRTDTQYF.

V usage is TRBV30 and J usage is TRBJ2-2; tentative D call: TRBD1 (5 bases). The V gene's germline CDR1 is GTSNPN and CDR2 SVGIG (reference sequence). The CDR3 has 14 residues. V was clipped by 4 bases and J by 5 bases, with 14 bases between them. The CDR3 DNA follows: TGTGCCTGGAACAGGTATCTGAGGACCGGGGAGCTGTTTTTT. Its translation: CAWNRYLRTGELFF.

The rearrangement uses TRBV6-2 or TRBV6-3 and TRBJ2-5; TRBD2 matches 8 bases. The germline V gene has CDR1 MNHEY and CDR2 SVGEGT. The J segment lost 1 base and the V segment lost 2 bases, leaving 12 bases of the junction unmatched. This CDR3 contains 18 residues. This chain's CDR3 is CASSYRLAGPISQETQYF. The CDR3 coding sequence is TGTGCCAGCAGTTACAGGCTAGCGGGTCCTATCAGCCAAGAGACCCAGTACTTC.

The chain has TRBV4-1 and TRBJ2-3; 7 bases agree with TRBD1. This CDR3 has 17 residues. V was clipped by 0 bases and J by 2 bases; unmatched bases: 8. The V gene's germline CDR1 is MGHRA and CDR2 YSYEKL. DNA for the CDR3: TGCGCCAGCAGCCAAGATTGGGGGACAGCAGACACAGATACGCAGTATTTT. Amino acids: CASSQDWGTADTDTQYF.

As DNA, the CDR3 is TGTGCCTGGAGTGCGGACAGGAATCGGTACGAGCAGTACTTC. It yields the protein CAWSADRNRYEQYF. The chain couples TRBV30 to TRBJ2-7; TRBD1 matches 7 bases. The V and J ends lost 1 base and 4 bases, in that order; junction bases with no gene match: 7. Germline CDR1 is GTSNPN and CDR2 is SVGIG (reference sequence). The CDR3 runs 14 residues.

This clone was recorded only once. This chain links TRBV7-9 with TRBJ2-3; perhaps TRBD2 as D (5 bases). CDR1 is SEHNR, CDR2 FQNEAQ, per germline (reference sequence). The CDR3 extends over 17 amino acids. V gave up 3 bases and J gave up 2 bases, with 18 bases separating them. CDR3 protein: CASSFATWGEDTDTQYF. CDR3 in DNA: TGTGCCAGCAGCTTTGCGACTTGGGGAGAGGACACAGATACGCAGTATTTT.

As concerns this clone: A junction end diverges from the germline sequence, so it may reflect a read error. The J gene is TRBJ1-5, the V gene TRBV7-9; D call uncertain. The CDR3 loop spans 12 amino acids. The V gene's germline CDR1 is SEHNR and CDR2 FQNEAQ (reference sequence). For the CDR3, the DNA is TGTGCCAGCAGCTTAGTGGATCAACCCCAGCATTTT. Translating gives CASSLVDQPQHF.

This sequence joins TRBV27 and TRBJ2-1; 10 bases are a match to TRBD2. Trimming cost V 5 bases and J 7 bases; bases outside gene matches: 14. Germline V lookup: CDR1 MNHEY, CDR2 SMNVEV (reference sequence). CDR3 length: 17 amino acids. CDR3 DNA sequence: TGTGCCAGCAGTCACCTTGTAGCGGGAGGTTATATAAATGAGCAGTTCTTC. Its translation is CASSHLVAGGYINEQFF.

The chain employs TRBV2 and TRBJ1-2; 7 bases match TRBD1. CDR3 size: 13 residues. J lost 6 bases, V lost 10 bases, and 11 bases had no gene match. From germline, CDR1 is SNHLY and CDR2 FYNNEI. The DNA for the CDR3 is TGTGCCACCTCCCGACAGGGCGAAAATGGCTACACCTTC. As protein: CATSRQGENGYTF.

The CDR3 sequence is CASSEAGGQFF. CDR3 nucleotide sequence: TGTGCCAGCAGTGAGGCTGGGGGGCAGTTCTTC. The J gene is TRBJ2-1, the V gene TRBV11-2; D is possibly TRBD1 or TRBD2 (5 bases each). The CDR3 totals 11 residues. Germline assignment: CDR1 SGHAT and CDR2 FQNNGV. Trimming shortened V by 6 bases and J by 12 bases, and 12 bases separated the two germline ends.

This chain connects TRBV10-3 to TRBJ2-7; D is perhaps TRBD2 (6 bases). Germline-derived CDR1 and CDR2 are ENHRY and SYGVKD. Trimming removed 8 bases at V and 3 bases at J, with 14 bases between. The length of the CDR3 is 13 residues. CDR3 loop: CAIQDNGSYEQYF. CDR3 DNA: TGTGCCATCCAAGACAACGGGAGCTACGAGCAGTACTTC.

CDR3 sequence reads: CASSLAPGRGGSTDTQYF. The CDR3 DNA follows: TGTGCCAGCAGCTTAGCCCCAGGGCGGGGGGGTAGCACAGATACGCAGTATTTT. The rearrangement uses TRBV13 and TRBJ2-3; 9 bases match TRBD2. The CDR3 is 18 amino acids. Germline CDR1 reads PRHDT; CDR2 reads FYEKMQ (reference sequence). J gave up 0 bases and V 1 base, and 8 bases lay outside the gene matches.

This chain uses TRBV2 with TRBJ2-6; D ambiguous. The CDR3 consists of 16 residues. V lost 0 bases, J lost 1 base, and 7 bases lay in between. The germline V gene encodes CDR1 SNHLY and CDR2 FYNNEI. In nucleotides, the CDR3 is TGTGCCAGCAGTGAAGCGTTGAGTTCTGGGGCCAACGTCCTGACTTTC. Encoded protein: CASSEALSSGANVLTF.

This clone is a singleton in its sample. The gene calls are TRBV11-2 and TRBJ2-7; D is ambiguous. CDR1 and CDR2 (germline): SGHAT, FQNNGV. Trimming cost V 4 bases and J 2 bases, with 6 bases left between them. This CDR3 region has 12 residues. Here the CDR3 DNA reads TGTGCCAGCAGCTGGTTGACCTACGAGCAGTACTTC. The encoded protein is CASSWLTYEQYF.

The gene calls are TRBV10-1 and TRBJ2-1; 11 nucleotides line up with TRBD2. CDR1 WNHNN and CDR2 SYGVQD come from the germline V gene (reference sequence). This CDR3 comprises 17 residues. With V trimmed by 3 bases and J by 8 bases, 12 bases remained unmatched. This CDR3 reads CASSDLTSGRLTDEQFF. The CDR3 nucleotides read TGCGCCAGCAGTGATCTAACTAGCGGGAGACTGACGGATGAGCAGTTCTTC.

V usage is TRBV14 and J usage is TRBJ1-1; D uncertain. In germline, CDR1 is SGHDN, CDR2 FVKESK. Trimming removed 3 bases at V and 1 base at J, with 21 bases between. The CDR3 spans 18 residues. The CDR3 region is CASSQRRPVASSNTEAFF. Here the CDR3 DNA reads TGTGCCAGCAGCCAGAGAAGACCAGTGGCCAGCTCGAACACTGAAGCTTTCTTT.

V is TRBV6-2 or TRBV6-3 and J is TRBJ1-5; 9 bases line up with TRBD1. CDR1 MNHEY and CDR2 SVGEGT come from the germline V gene. The CDR3 consists of 13 residues. Germline trimming cut 6 bases from V and 5 bases from J; bases unmatched to any gene: 2. CDR3 region: CASSRDRDQPQHF. The CDR3 DNA reads TGTGCCAGCAGCCGGGACAGGGATCAGCCCCAGCATTTT.

CDR3: CASRLGRGGNTIYF. The CDR3 DNA reads as TGTGCCAGCAGGCTCGGGCGCGGTGGAAACACCATATATTTT. V and J are TRBV5-5 and TRBJ1-3, with D unresolved. The CDR3 has 14 residues. V lost 5 bases and J 3 bases, leaving 12 bases between the germline ends. CDR1 SGHKS and CDR2 YYEKEE come from the germline V gene (reference sequence).